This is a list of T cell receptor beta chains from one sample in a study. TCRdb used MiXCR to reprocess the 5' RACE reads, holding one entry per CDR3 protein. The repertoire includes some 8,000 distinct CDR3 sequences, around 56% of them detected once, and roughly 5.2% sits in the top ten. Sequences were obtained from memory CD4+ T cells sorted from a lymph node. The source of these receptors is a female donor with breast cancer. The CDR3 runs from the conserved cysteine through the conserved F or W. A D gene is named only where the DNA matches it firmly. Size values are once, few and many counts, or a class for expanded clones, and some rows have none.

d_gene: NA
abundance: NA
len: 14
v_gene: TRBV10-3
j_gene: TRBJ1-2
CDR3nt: TGTGCCATCAGTGATAAGGGGGTATTAGATGGCTACACCTTC
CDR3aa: CAISDKGVLDGYTF

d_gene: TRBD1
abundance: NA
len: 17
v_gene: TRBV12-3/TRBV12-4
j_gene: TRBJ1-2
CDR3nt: TGTGCCAGCAGTTCCCACTCACCGGACAGGGGGCTAGATGGCTACACCTTC
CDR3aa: CASSSHSPDRGLDGYTF

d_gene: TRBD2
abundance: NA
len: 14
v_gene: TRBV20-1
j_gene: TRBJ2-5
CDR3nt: TGCAGTGCTCTAAGACTAGCGGTCCAAGAGACCCAGTACTTC
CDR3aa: CSALRLAVQETQYF

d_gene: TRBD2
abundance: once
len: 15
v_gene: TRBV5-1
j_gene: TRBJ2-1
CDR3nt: TGCGCCAGCAGCTCTAGCGGGGAAACCTACAATGAGCAGTTCTTC
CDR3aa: CASSSSGETYNEQFF

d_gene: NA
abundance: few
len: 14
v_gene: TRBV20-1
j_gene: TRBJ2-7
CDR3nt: TGCAGTGCTAGTCCCGCAGTCCGGCACTACGAGCAGTACTTC
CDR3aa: CSASPAVRHYEQYF

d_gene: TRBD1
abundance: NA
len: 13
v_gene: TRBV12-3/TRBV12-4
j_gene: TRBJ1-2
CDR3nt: TGTGCCAGCAGTCCAGACAGGGCCAACGGCTACACCTTC
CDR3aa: CASSPDRANGYTF

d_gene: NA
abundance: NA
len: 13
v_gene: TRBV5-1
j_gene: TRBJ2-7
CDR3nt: TGCGCCAGCAGCTTGGGTGGAGGGGACGAGCAGTACTTC
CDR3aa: CASSLGGGDEQYF

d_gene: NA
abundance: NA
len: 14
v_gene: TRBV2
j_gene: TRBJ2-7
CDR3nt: TGTGCCAGCACCCCCGGGACTTCCTTCTACGAGCAGTACTTC
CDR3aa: CASTPGTSFYEQYF

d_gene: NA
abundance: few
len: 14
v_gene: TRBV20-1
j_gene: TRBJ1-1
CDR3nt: TGCAGTGCCAGAACACCGGGACCCAACACTGAAGCTTTCTTT
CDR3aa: CSARTPGPNTEAFF

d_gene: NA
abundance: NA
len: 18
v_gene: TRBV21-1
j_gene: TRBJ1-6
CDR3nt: TGTGCCAGCAGCAAAGCGCTCTTCCCGTCAGGGGCTAATTCACCCCTCCACTTT
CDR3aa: CASSKALFPSGANSPLHF

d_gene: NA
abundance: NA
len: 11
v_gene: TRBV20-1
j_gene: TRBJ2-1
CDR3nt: TGCAGTGCTAGCGGGGCGTATGAGCAGTTCTTC
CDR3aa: CSASGAYEQFF

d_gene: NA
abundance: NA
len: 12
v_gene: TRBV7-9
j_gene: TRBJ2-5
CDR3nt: TGTGCCAGCAGTGAGGCCCAAGAGACCCAGTACTTC
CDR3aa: CASSEAQETQYF

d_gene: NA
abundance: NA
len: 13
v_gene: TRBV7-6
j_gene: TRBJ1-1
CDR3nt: TGTGCCAGCAGCCAAGGGTCAAACACTGAAGCTTTCTTT
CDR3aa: CASSQGSNTEAFF

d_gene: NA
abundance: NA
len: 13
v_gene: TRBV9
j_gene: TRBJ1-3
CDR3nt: TGTGCCAGCAGCGCTTCATCCGGGAACACCATATATTTT
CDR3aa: CASSASSGNTIYF

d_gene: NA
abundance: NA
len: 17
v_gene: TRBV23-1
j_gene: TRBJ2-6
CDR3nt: TGCGCCAGCAGTCAAGGGACAAGGCCCTGTGGGGCCAACGTCCTGACTTTC
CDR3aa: CASSQGTRPCGANVLTF

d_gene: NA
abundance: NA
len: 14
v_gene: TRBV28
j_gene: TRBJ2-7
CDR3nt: TGTGCCAGCAGTCACAAAGGACGCTCCTACGAGCAGTACTTC
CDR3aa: CASSHKGRSYEQYF

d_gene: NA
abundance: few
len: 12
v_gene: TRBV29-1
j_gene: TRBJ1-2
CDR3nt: TGCAGCGTTACTAGGACGGCAGCTGGCTACACCTTC
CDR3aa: CSVTRTAAGYTF

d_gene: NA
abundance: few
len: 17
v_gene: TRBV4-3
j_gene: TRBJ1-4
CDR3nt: TGCGCCAGCAGCCAAGAGAGGACTCAGGGATCGGGTGAAAAACTGTTTTTT
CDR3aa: CASSQERTQGSGEKLFF

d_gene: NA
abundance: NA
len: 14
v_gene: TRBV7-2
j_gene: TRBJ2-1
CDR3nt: TGTGCCAGCAGCTTCGGCCCCGTGGGTAATGAGCAGTTCTTC
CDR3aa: CASSFGPVGNEQFF

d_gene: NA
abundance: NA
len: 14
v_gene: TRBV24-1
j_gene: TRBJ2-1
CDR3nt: TGTGCCACCAGTGAGAACCAGGGGGGACATGAGCAGTTCTTC
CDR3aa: CATSENQGGHEQFF

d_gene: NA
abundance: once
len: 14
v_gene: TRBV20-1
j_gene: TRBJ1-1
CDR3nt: TGCAGTGCTAGAGAAGGGTCGTGGAGGACTGAAGCTTTCTTT
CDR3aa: CSAREGSWRTEAFF

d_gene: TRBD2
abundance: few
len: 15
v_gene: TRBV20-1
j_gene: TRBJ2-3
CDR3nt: TGCAGTGCTAGAAGGCGGGGGGGATACACAGATACGCAGTATTTT
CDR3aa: CSARRRGGYTDTQYF

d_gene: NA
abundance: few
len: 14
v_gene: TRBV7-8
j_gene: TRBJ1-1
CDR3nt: TGTGCCAGCAGTCGCAGGGAAGGATGGACTGAAGCTTTCTTT
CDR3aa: CASSRREGWTEAFF

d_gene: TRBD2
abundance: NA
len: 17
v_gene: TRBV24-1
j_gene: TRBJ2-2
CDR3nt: TGTGCCACCCGGGCCCCTAGCGGGAATCCGAACACCGGGGAGCTGTTTTTT
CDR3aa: CATRAPSGNPNTGELFF

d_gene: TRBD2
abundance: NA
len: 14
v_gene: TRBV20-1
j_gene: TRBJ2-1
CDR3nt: TGCAGTGCTAGTCGAGGAGCGGGAGTTAATGAGCAGTTCTTC
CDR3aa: CSASRGAGVNEQFF

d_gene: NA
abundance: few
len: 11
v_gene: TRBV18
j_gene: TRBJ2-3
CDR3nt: TGTGCCAGCTCACCCACAGATACGCAGTATTTT
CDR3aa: CASSPTDTQYF

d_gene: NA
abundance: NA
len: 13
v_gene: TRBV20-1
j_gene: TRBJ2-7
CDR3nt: TGCAGTGCTAGAGGGGACGGAGCCTACGAGCAGTACTTC
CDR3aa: CSARGDGAYEQYF

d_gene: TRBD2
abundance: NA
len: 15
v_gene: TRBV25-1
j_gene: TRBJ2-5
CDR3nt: TGTGCCAGCAGTGCCACTAGCGGAATCAAGAGACCCCAGTACTTC
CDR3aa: CASSATSGIKRPQYF

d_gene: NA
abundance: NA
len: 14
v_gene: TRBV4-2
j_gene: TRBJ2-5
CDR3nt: TGTGCCAGCAGCCAAGGGTCCACCCTGGGGGCCCAGTACTTC
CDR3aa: CASSQGSTLGAQYF

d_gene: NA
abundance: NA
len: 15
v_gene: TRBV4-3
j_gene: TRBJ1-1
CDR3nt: TGCGCCAGCAGCCAAGCCGCAGGCACGAACACTGAAGCTTTCTTT
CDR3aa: CASSQAAGTNTEAFF

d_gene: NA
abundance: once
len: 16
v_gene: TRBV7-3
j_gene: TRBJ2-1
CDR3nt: TGTGCCAGCAGCTCAGAGGGGACTCGGTTAGTCAATGAGCAGTTCTTC
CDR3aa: CASSSEGTRLVNEQFF

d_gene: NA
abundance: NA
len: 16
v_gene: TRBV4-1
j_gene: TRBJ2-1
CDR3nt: TGCGCCAGCAGCCAAGCAAACCTAGTTGTCTACAATGAGCAGTTCTTC
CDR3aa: CASSQANLVVYNEQFF

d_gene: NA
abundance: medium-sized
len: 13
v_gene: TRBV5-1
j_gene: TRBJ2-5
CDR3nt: TGCGCCAGCAGTTCTGATCGAGTCGAGACCCAGTACTTC
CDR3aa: CASSSDRVETQYF

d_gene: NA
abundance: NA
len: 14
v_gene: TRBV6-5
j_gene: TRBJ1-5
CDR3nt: TGTGCCAGCAGCCCTGGACAATTGGGTCAGCCCCAGCATTTT
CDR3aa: CASSPGQLGQPQHF

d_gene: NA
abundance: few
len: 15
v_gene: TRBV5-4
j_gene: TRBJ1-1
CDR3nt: TGTGCCAGCAGCTTGTATGGGGCGGGGGACACTGAAGCTTTCTTT
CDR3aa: CASSLYGAGDTEAFF

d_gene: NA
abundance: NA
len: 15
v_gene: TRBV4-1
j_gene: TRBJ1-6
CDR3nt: TGCGCCAGCAGCCAAACGGGACAAGATAATTCACCCCTCCACTTT
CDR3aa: CASSQTGQDNSPLHF

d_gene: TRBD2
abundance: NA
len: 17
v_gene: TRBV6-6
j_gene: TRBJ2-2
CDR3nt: TGTGCCAGCAGTCGGACTAGCGGGGGCCAGAACACCGGGGAGCTGTTTTTT
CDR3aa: CASSRTSGGQNTGELFF